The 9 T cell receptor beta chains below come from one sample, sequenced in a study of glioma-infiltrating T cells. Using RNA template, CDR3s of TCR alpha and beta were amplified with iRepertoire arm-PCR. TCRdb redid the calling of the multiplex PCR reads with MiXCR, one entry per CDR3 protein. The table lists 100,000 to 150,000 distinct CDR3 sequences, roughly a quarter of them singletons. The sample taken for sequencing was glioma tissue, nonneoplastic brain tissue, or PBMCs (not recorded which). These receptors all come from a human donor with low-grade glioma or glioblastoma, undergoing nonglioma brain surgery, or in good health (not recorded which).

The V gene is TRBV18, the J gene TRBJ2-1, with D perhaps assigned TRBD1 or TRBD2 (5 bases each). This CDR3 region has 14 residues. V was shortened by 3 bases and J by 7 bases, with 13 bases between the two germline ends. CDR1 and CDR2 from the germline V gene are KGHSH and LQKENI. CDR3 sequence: CASSPLSGRNEQFF. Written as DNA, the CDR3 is TGTGCCAGCTCACCCCTATCGGGGCGTAATGAGCAGTTCTTC. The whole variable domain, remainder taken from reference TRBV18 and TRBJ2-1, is NAGVMQNPRHLVRRRGQEARLRCSPMKGHSHVYWYRQLPEEGLKFMVYLQKENIIDESGMPKERFSAEFPKEGPSILRIQQVVRGDSAAYFCASSPLSGRNEQFFGPGTRLTVL.

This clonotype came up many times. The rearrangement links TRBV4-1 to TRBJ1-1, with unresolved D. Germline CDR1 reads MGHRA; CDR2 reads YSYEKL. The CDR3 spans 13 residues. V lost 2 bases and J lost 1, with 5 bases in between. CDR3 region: CASSQQRNTEAFF. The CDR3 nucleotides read TGCGCCAGCAGCCAACAGAGGAACACTGAAGCTTTCTTT.

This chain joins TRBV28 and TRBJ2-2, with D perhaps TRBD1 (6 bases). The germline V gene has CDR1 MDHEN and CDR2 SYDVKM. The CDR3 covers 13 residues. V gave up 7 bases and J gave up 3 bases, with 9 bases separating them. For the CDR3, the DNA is TGTGCCAGCACCGGGACACACACCGGGGAGCTGTTTTTT. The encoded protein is CASTGTHTGELFF.

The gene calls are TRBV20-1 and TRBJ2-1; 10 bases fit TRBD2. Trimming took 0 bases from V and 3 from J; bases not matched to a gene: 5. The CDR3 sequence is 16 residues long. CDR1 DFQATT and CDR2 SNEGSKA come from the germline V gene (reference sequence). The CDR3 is CSARDERGGIYNEQFF. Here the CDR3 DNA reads TGCAGTGCTAGAGATGAGCGGGGGGGCATCTACAATGAGCAGTTCTTC.

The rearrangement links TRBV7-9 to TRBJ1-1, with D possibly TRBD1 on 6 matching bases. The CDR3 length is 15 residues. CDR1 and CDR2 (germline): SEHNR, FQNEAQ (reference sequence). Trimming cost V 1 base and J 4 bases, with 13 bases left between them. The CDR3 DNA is TGTGCCAGCAGCTTAGGCAGGGGAGGGAGCACTGAAGCTTTCTTT. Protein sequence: CASSLGRGGSTEAFF.

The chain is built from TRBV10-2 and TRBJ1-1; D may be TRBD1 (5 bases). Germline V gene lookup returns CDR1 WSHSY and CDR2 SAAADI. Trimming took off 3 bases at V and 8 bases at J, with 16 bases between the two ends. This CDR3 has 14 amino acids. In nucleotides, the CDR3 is TGCGCCAGCAGTGACAGGAGAACAGGCAAAGAAGCTTTCTTT. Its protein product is CASSDRRTGKEAFF.

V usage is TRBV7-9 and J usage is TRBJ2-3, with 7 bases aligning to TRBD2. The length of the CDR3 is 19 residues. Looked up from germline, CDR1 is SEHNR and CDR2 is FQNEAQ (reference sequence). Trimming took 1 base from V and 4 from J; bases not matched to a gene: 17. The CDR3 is CASSLGFVKGTTGADTQYF. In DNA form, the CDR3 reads TGTGCCAGCAGCTTAGGGTTCGTAAAGGGGACTACGGGAGCAGATACGCAGTATTTT.

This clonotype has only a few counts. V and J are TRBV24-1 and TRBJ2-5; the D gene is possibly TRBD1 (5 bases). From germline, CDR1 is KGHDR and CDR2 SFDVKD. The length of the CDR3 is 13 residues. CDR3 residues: CAVRDSTQETQYF. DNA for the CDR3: TGTGCTGTTCGAGACAGTACCCAAGAGACCCAGTACTTC.

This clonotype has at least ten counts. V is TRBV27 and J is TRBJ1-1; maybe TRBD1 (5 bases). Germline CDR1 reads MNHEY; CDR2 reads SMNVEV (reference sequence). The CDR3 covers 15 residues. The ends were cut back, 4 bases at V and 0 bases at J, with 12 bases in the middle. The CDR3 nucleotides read TGTGCCAGCAGTTCGGGGCGGGGCCTGAACACTGAAGCTTTCTTT. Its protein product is CASSSGRGLNTEAFF.